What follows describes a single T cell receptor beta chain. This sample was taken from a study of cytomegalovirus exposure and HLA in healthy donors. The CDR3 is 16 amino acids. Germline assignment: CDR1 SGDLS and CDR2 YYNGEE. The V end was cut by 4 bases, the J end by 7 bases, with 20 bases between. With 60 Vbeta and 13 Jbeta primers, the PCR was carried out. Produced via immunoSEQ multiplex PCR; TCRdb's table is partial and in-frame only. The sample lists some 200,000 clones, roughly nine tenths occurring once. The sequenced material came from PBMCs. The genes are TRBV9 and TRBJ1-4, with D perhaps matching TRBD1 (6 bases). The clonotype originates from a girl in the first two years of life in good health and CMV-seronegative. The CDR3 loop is CASSLTGGGQSEKLFF. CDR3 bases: TGTGCCAGCAGCCTCACGGGTGGGGGACAAAGTGAAAAACTGTTTTTT.